This T cell receptor beta chain is from a study of OX40 agonist ivuxolimab in advanced cancers. For the study at large: Prior checkpoint blockade (anti-PD-1, anti-PD-L1 or anti-CTLA-4) was permitted; 40% had it. A partial response was reached by three patients: one with hepatocellular carcinoma and two with cutaneous melanoma.

Clones were read by immunoSEQ multiplex PCR, and TCRdb kept only the in-frame ones, dropping some. This table holds about 51,000 clones, 65% to 85% found once. About this clone: Its antigen is undetermined.

General observations from the study: Expanded clones were, on average, more numerous in CD8+ T cells than in CD4+. The study found among the lowest clonal expansion in partial responders at 0.1-3.0 mg/kg.

This TCR was recovered from an adult with an advanced solid tumor such as melanoma, head and neck, liver or kidney cancer. Specimen: CD4+ or CD8+ T cells sorted from blood, collected in a trial of the OX40 agonist ivuxolimab.

The CDR3 DNA sequence: TGTGCCAGCAGCGACGGACTAGCGGGGTTTGAGACCCAGTACTTC. Its translation is CASSDGLAGFETQYF. The rearrangement uses TRBV7-6 and TRBJ2-5; TRBD2 matches at 12 bases. Trimming removed 5 bases from V and 5 bases from J; junction bases left unmatched: 6. This CDR3 is 15 amino acids long. CDR1 SGHVS and CDR2 FNYEAQ come from the germline V gene. The full variable domain, with the rest looked up from reference TRBV7-6 and TRBJ2-5, is GAGVSQSPRYKVTKRGQDVALRCDPISGHVSLYWYRQALGQGPEFLTYFNYEAQQDKSGLPNDRFSAERPEGSISTLTIQRTEQRDSAMYRCASSDGLAGFETQYFGPGTRLLVL.